This TCR beta chain was documented in a study of radiotherapy plus CTLA-4 blockade in lung cancer (dated by TCRdb to between 2017 and 2018). Study-level background: Among enrolled patients, around 18% had an objective response and approximately 30% reached disease control.

The protocol used for the library was the immunoSEQ multiplex PCR assay. The table was pulled from immuneACCESS by TCRdb, which kept in-frame rearrangements only. Such tables lose some clones; where checked, under half of the loss comes from unresolved V genes, and the rest has no known cause. This sample gives some 110,000 clones in total; about 84% of them show up just once. The ten largest clones add up to 2.4% of the sample. What the work shows at the level of the full study, not this receptor alone: After treatment with radiotherapy and ipilimumab, TCR clones that came from tumors expanded in the peripheral blood. Early dynamic changes in blood T cell clones, together with increased serum interferon-beta after radiation, were reported as the strongest predictors of response.

The study evaluated CTLA-4 blockade (ipilimumab) given together with focal radiation therapy in patients who had chemo-refractory metastatic non-small-cell lung cancer. About this clone itself: Its antigen remains undetermined. No base quality values were provided; no much bigger clone lies one nucleotide off.

The sequencing here drew on peripheral blood, taken from a patient treated with radiotherapy plus ipilimumab. The TCR was taken from a human donor with non-small cell lung cancer that progressed on radiotherapy plus ipilimumab. Some clones in this sample may be carry-over from other donors' samples.

The CDR3 region reads CASSLVTSGEQYF. In nucleotides, the sequence is TGCGCCAGCAGCTTGGTAACTAGCGGTGAGCAGTACTTC. The chain couples TRBV5-1 to TRBJ2-7; a stretch of 8 junction bases matches TRBD2. The germline V gene supplies CDR1 SGHRS and CDR2 YFSETQ. CDR3 length: 13 amino acids, cysteine to phenylalanine. The CDR3 DNA has 39 bases and is translated from base 1. The V end gives up 0 bases and the J end 7 bases, leaving 3 bases in the junction not matched to a gene.